This T cell receptor beta chain is from a study of beta chain features in type 1 diabetes. Study results and limitations: Type 1 diabetes patients had moderately but significantly shorter TCRB CDR3s in all four CD4+ subsets.

This clone showed up just a few times. The antigen is undetermined. Sequenced material consisted of expressed TCRB transcripts (all of the isolated RNA was reverse transcribed). The assay was immunoSEQ multiplex PCR, and TCRdb's table has in-frame clones only and misses some. The table includes around 280,000 clones, about 15% detected once. Germline trimming cut 4 bases from V and 0 bases from J; bases unmatched to any gene: 18. The CDR3 length is 19 residues. CDR1 GTSNPN and CDR2 SVGIG come from the germline V gene (reference sequence). The source is a man aged 18 to 30 with type 1 diabetes. Sequencing used naive CD4+ T cells from blood. This chain connects TRBV30 to TRBJ2-1, with TRBD2 matching over 7 bases. CDR3 DNA sequence: TGTGCCTGGAATGCCATCATGGCTAGCGGCTTGAGCTCCTACAATGAGCAGTTCTTC. It is translated as CAWNAIMASGLSSYNEQFF.